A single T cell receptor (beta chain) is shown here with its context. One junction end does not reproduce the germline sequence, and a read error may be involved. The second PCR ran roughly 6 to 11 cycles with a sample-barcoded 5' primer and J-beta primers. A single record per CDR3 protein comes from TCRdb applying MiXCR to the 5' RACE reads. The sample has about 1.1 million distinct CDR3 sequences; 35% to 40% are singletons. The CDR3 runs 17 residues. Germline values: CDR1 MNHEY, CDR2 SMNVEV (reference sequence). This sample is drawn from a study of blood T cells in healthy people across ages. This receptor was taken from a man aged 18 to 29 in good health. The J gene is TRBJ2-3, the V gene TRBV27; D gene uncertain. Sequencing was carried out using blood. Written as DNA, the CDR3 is TGCGCCAGCAGTTTATTACAGATGTCATCTAGCACAGATACGCAGTATTTT. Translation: CASSLLQMSSSTDTQYF.